A single sample gave rise to the 19 T cell receptor beta chains below, sequenced in a study of blood T cell repertoires in COVID-19. TCRdb keeps only in-frame clones here, not all; method: immunoSEQ multiplex PCR. The data contain almost 400,000 clones, roughly 90% of them seen just once; the ten biggest clones take up approximately 1%. The sample comprised PBMCs or T cells enriched from blood (not recorded which). Receptors originate from a woman aged 25 to 39 with acute COVID-19.

This chain joins TRBV20-1 and TRBJ1-4, with D possibly TRBD1 on 5 matching bases. Germline assignment: CDR1 DFQATT and CDR2 SNEGSKA (reference sequence). The ends were cut back, 3 bases at V and 13 bases at J, with 12 bases in the middle. This CDR3 has 11 residues. CDR3 DNA sequence: TGCAGTGCTAGTCGGGTGGGGGGACTGTTTTTT. This sequence encodes CSASRVGGLFF.

This sequence joins TRBV18 and TRBJ1-4; TRBD1 matches 12 bases. The CDR3 extends over 16 amino acids. V shed 3 bases, J shed 10 bases, and the junction held 9 bases outside the gene matches. The germline V gene has CDR1 KGHSH and CDR2 LQKENI. The CDR3 bases are TGTGCCAGCTCACCCACCTCGGGACAGGGGGCGCGAAAACTGTTTTTT. This sequence encodes CASSPTSGQGARKLFF.

CDR3 loop: CASSMPGGAPETQYF. CDR3 bases: TGCGCCAGCAGCATGCCGGGGGGGGCCCCAGAGACCCAGTACTTC. This chain links TRBV5-1 with TRBJ2-5; TRBD2 matches at 8 bases. The CDR3 loop spans 15 amino acids. The V gene's germline CDR1 is SGHRS and CDR2 YFSETQ. J was trimmed by 4 bases and V by 4 bases; bases with no gene match: 9. The full variable domain, rest sourced from reference TRBV5-1 and TRBJ2-5, is KAGVTQTPRYLIKTRGQQVTLSCSPISGHRSVSWYQQTPGQGLQFLFEYFSETQRNKGNFPGRFSGRQFSNSRSEMNVSTLELGDSALYLCASSMPGGAPETQYFGPGTRLLVL.

The rearrangement links TRBV6-5 to TRBJ2-7; TRBD1 aligns across 7 bases. The CDR3 is 15 amino acids. Germline values: CDR1 MNHEY, CDR2 SVGAGI. V lost 0 bases, J lost 2 bases, and 4 bases stayed unmatched. The CDR3 bases are TGTGCCAGCAGTTACTCGGCCAGGGGGACCTACGAGCAGTACTTC. Protein product: CASSYSARGTYEQYF.

The genes are TRBV27 and TRBJ2-7, with D perhaps matching TRBD1 (6 bases). CDR1 is MNHEY and CDR2 is SMNVEV in the germline V gene (reference sequence). The V end was cut by 0 bases, the J end by 3 bases, with 15 bases between. CDR3 length: 16 residues. This CDR3 is CASSLSGGRPYYEQYF. The CDR3 DNA sequence: TGTGCCAGCAGTTTATCAGGGGGACGACCATACTACGAGCAGTACTTC.

This rearrangement joins TRBV6-5 to TRBJ1-2; tentative D call: TRBD1 (5 bases). The CDR3 contains 13 residues. Germline V gene lookup returns CDR1 MNHEY and CDR2 SVGAGI. The germline V and J ends were trimmed by 10 bases and 4 bases, with 16 bases remaining between them. CDR3 nucleotides: TGTGCCACTGACCCTTTGGGGGGCTATGGCTACACCTTC. This sequence encodes CATDPLGGYGYTF.

The CDR3 bases are TGTGCCACGGCTCGGACAGACTCGAGAGCGGCCAACGTCCTGACTTTC. It encodes CATARTDSRAANVLTF. V gene TRBV10-3 combines with J gene TRBJ2-6, with TRBD1 as a possible D gene (6 bases). V was shortened by 10 bases and J by 6 bases, with 22 bases between the two germline ends. Per germline, CDR1 ENHRY and CDR2 SYGVKD. The CDR3 is made up of 16 amino acids.

This clone occurred a few times. CDR3 sequence: CASSSRQRSVYGYTF. CDR3 DNA: TGTGCCAGCAGCTCCCGACAGAGGAGTGTCTATGGCTACACCTTC. The J gene is TRBJ1-2, the V gene TRBV3-1 (or the pseudogene TRBV3-2); D may be TRBD1 (5 bases). This CDR3 comprises 15 residues. Germline V gene lookup returns CDR1 LGHDT and CDR2 YNNKEL (reference sequence). V was cut by 5 bases and J by 4 bases, with 17 bases left in between.

The chain recombines TRBV7-5 with TRBJ1-2; the table's D call TRBD1 went unverified against the DNA. TRBV7-5 is tagged as a pseudogene. The CDR3 is 15 residues long. As DNA, the CDR3 is TGTGTCAGAAGCTCACGGACAGGGGGCAGCTATGGCTACACCTTC. This gives the protein CVRSSRTGGSYGYTF.

The chain recombines TRBV4-3 with TRBJ1-5; possibly TRBD1 for D (6 bases). Looked up from germline, CDR1 is LGHNA and CDR2 is YSLEER. This CDR3 is 16 amino acids long. Trimming took off 0 bases at V and 6 bases at J, with 15 bases between the two ends. CDR3 amino acids: CASSQDPGRGGQPQHF. The CDR3 DNA sequence: TGCGCCAGCAGCCAAGATCCGGGAAGGGGGGGTCAGCCCCAGCATTTT.

This clone came up a few times. The gene calls are TRBV6-1 and TRBJ1-2; the D gene is possibly TRBD1 (6 bases). From germline, CDR1 is MNHNS and CDR2 SASEGT. The CDR3 covers 15 residues. The V end lost 0 bases, the J end lost 1 base, and 9 bases lay between the germline ends. This CDR3 reads CASSEAGTINYGYTF. For the CDR3, the DNA is TGTGCCAGCAGTGAAGCCGGGACAATTAACTATGGCTACACCTTC.

The chain links TRBV7-7 to TRBJ2-3; 9 positions agree with TRBD2. This CDR3 is built from 15 residues. Germline V lookup: CDR1 SSHAT, CDR2 FNYEAQ (reference sequence). The junction had 5 bases not matched to a gene; V was cut back by 6 bases and J by 1 base. Here the CDR3 DNA reads TGTGCCAGCAGTTTGGAGCGGGGGGGCACAGATACGCAGTATTTT. It yields the protein CASSLERGGTDTQYF. The complete variable domain, with remaining parts taken from reference TRBV7-7 and TRBJ2-3, reads GAGVSQSPRYKVTKRGQDVTLRCDPISSHATLYWYQQALGQGPEFLTYFNYEAQPDKSGLPSDRFSAERPEGSISTLTIQRTEQRDSAMYRCASSLERGGTDTQYFGPGTRLTVL.

The rearrangement links TRBV4-1 to TRBJ2-7; no clear D gene. This CDR3 region has 12 residues. In germline, CDR1 is MGHRA, CDR2 YSYEKL. V shed 2 bases and J shed 4 bases, with 6 bases lying between them. CDR3 nucleotide sequence: TGCGCCAGCAGCCAATCCGGTTACGAGCAGTACTTC. Protein sequence: CASSQSGYEQYF.

The CDR3 reads CASSLEGGKGDSTKNIQYF. Here the CDR3 DNA reads TGTGCCAGCAGCTTAGAAGGGGGGAAAGGGGACAGTACCAAAAACATTCAGTACTTC. V usage is TRBV13 and J usage is TRBJ2-4; maybe TRBD1 (7 bases). This CDR3 is 19 amino acids long. With 1 base removed from V and 2 bases from J, the gap between germline ends came to 21 bases. Looked up from germline, CDR1 is PRHDT and CDR2 is FYEKMQ (reference sequence).

The chain combines TRBV29-1 with TRBJ2-7; 7 bases agree with TRBD1. This CDR3 comprises 11 residues. In germline, CDR1 is SQVTM, CDR2 ANQGSEA. After removal of 4 bases from V and 9 bases from J, the junction contained 6 bases not matched to a gene. CDR3 nucleotide sequence: TGCAGCGTTGGACAGGGCGGTGTGCAGTACTTC. Its protein is CSVGQGGVQYF.

The chain uses TRBV19 and TRBJ2-2; TRBD1 aligns across 9 bases. CDR1 and CDR2 (germline): LNHDA, SQIVND (reference sequence). This CDR3 spans 16 amino acids. The V gene end was trimmed by 9 bases and the J gene end by 4 bases; junction bases not matched to a gene: 12. The CDR3 DNA reads TGTGCCAGCCAGACAGGGGGAGGCCGGGGCACCGGGGAGCTGTTTTTT. As protein: CASQTGGGRGTGELFF.

This rearrangement joins TRBV2 to TRBJ1-1; 7 nucleotides agree with TRBD1. With 6 bases clipped from V and 7 bases from J, the junction kept 11 bases outside the gene matches. Germline lookup yields CDR1 SNHLY and CDR2 FYNNEI. The CDR3 is 14 residues long. The CDR3 is CASSRQGRFFEAFF. The CDR3 coding sequence is TGTGCCAGCAGCAGACAGGGCCGGTTCTTTGAAGCTTTCTTT.

CDR3 sequence reads: CASSLGASGGRGTGELFF. For the CDR3, the DNA is TGTGCCAGCAGCTTAGGGGCTAGCGGGGGGCGAGGGACCGGGGAGCTGTTTTTT. The J gene is TRBJ2-2, the V gene TRBV7-8; 11 nucleotides line up with TRBD2. This CDR3 has 18 residues. Looked up from germline, CDR1 is SGHVS and CDR2 is FQNEAQ. Losses at the gene ends were 1 base for V and 5 bases for J; bases not matched to a gene: 9. Filled out from reference TRBV7-8 and TRBJ2-2, the complete variable domain reads GAGVSQSPRYKVAKRGQDVALRCDPISGHVSLFWYQQALGQGPEFLTYFQNEAQLDKSGLPSDRFFAERPEGSVSTLKIQRTQQEDSAVYLCASSLGASGGRGTGELFFGEGSRLTVL.

This sequence joins TRBV19 and TRBJ1-4; D unclear. This CDR3 is 14 amino acids long. CDR1 is LNHDA and CDR2 is SQIVND in the germline V gene (reference sequence). Trimming removed 7 bases at V and 5 bases at J, with 14 bases between. Here the CDR3 DNA reads TGTGCCAGTACCCGAGACACGGGGAATGAAAAACTGTTTTTT. Amino acid sequence: CASTRDTGNEKLFF. Full variable domain (outside the CDR3, taken from reference TRBV19 and TRBJ1-4): DGGITQSPKYLFRKEGQNVTLSCEQNLNHDAMYWYRQDPGQGLRLIYYSQIVNDFQKGDIAEGYSVSREKKESFPLTVTSAQKNPTAFYLCASTRDTGNEKLFFGSGTQLSVL.